A single sample gave rise to the 25 T cell receptor beta chains below, sequenced in a study of shared clonotypes between healthy human individuals. Clones were read by immunoSEQ multiplex PCR, and TCRdb kept only the in-frame ones, dropping some. Here the sample spans over a million clones, approximately 70% being singletons. Source material: memory CD4+ T cells sorted from blood. As for subset: CD45RA-negative fraction. These receptors were taken from a man between 18 and 35 years old in good health.

The chain combines TRBV18 with TRBJ2-7; D gene uncertain. Germline V gene lookup returns CDR1 KGHSH and CDR2 LQKENI. V lost 2 bases, J lost 5 bases, and 10 bases lay in between. The CDR3 length is 13 residues. Here the CDR3 reads CASSPGVQDEQYF. In DNA, the CDR3 is TGTGCCAGCTCACCAGGCGTTCAGGACGAGCAGTACTTC.

The V call is TRBV28, the J call TRBJ1-4; D is undetermined. With 5 bases removed from V and 7 bases from J, the gap between germline ends came to 8 bases. The length of the CDR3 is 12 residues. Germline CDR1 MDHEN, CDR2 SYDVKM. CDR3 sequence (DNA): TGTGCCAGCAGTAAACAGAGTGAAAAACTGTTTTTT. Residues: CASSKQSEKLFF.

J is TRBJ2-7 and V is TRBV5-1; TRBD2 matches 9 bases. With V trimmed by 3 bases and J by 2 bases, 9 bases remained unmatched. Germline values: CDR1 SGHRS, CDR2 YFSETQ. This CDR3 contains 16 residues. CDR3 region: CASSYQMAGGPYEQYF. The CDR3 DNA reads as TGCGCCAGCAGCTACCAAATGGCGGGGGGGCCCTACGAGCAGTACTTC.

The rearrangement links TRBV7-2 to TRBJ1-3; no firm D call. CDR3 length equals 16 residues. Per the germline V gene, CDR1 is SGHTA and CDR2 is FQGNSA. V was trimmed by 0 bases and J by 3 bases, leaving 12 bases between them. The DNA of the CDR3 is TGTGCCAGCAGCTTAGCCGCGGGCGTCGGTGGAAACACCATATATTTT. Its protein product is CASSLAAGVGGNTIYF.

In this sample, this clone turned up a few times. The chain recombines TRBV30 with TRBJ1-1; D ambiguous. V was pared by 4 bases and J by 4 bases, with 7 bases between. Per germline, CDR1 GTSNPN and CDR2 SVGIG (reference sequence). The length of the CDR3 is 11 residues. In DNA, the CDR3 is TGTGCCTGGATTTCTGTCACTGAAGCTTTCTTT. The encoded protein is CAWISVTEAFF.

The chain joins TRBV28 to TRBJ2-1, with D maybe TRBD2 (6 bases). This CDR3 is 13 amino acids long. V shed 5 bases and J shed 3 bases, with 8 bases lying between them. Germline V gene data show CDR1 as MDHEN and CDR2 as SYDVKM. CDR3 DNA: TGTGCCAGCAGTCCCGGGGGCTACAATGAGCAGTTCTTC. The encoded protein is CASSPGGYNEQFF.

The chain employs TRBV11-2 and TRBJ2-7; D gene uncertain. Trimming cost V 3 bases and J 0 bases, with 9 bases left between them. This CDR3 region has 14 residues. Germline V gene lookup returns CDR1 SGHAT and CDR2 FQNNGV. CDR3 sequence (DNA): TGTGCCAGCAGCTTCGGTGGGAACTCCTACGAGCAGTACTTC. Translating gives CASSFGGNSYEQYF.

This clone was observed once. V usage is TRBV11-2 and J usage is TRBJ2-1; possibly TRBD1 or TRBD2 for D (6 bases each). The CDR3 is 14 residues long. Germline loops: CDR1 SGHAT, CDR2 FQNNGV. Trimming left V 5 bases short and J 8 bases short, with 16 bases between. Written as DNA, the CDR3 is TGTGCCAGCAGCCTGGGGGCCGCGGGGCATGAGCAGTTCTTC. This gives the protein CASSLGAAGHEQFF.

The chain is built from TRBV6-1 and TRBJ2-5; D unclear. This CDR3 region has 12 residues. From germline, CDR1 is MNHNS and CDR2 SASEGT. The germline V and J ends were trimmed by 8 bases and 7 bases, with 14 bases remaining between them. The CDR3 loop reads CASLSAGGTQYF. In DNA form, the CDR3 reads TGTGCCAGCCTCTCGGCTGGCGGGACCCAGTACTTC.

The chain is built from TRBV20-1 and TRBJ1-2; possible D gene TRBD1, 5 bases. Germline CDR1 DFQATT, CDR2 SNEGSKA (reference sequence). This CDR3 spans 11 amino acids. Between the trimmed V and J ends, which lost 6 bases and 3 bases, there was a span of 8 bases. CDR3 sequence: CSAGRDYGYTF. The CDR3 region has the DNA TGCAGTGCGGGACGGGACTATGGCTACACCTTC.

The J gene is TRBJ2-6, the V gene TRBV5-1; 11 bases map to TRBD1. The V gene end was trimmed by 4 bases and the J gene end by 2 bases; junction bases not matched to a gene: 5. This CDR3 is built from 17 residues. Germline CDR1 and CDR2: SGHRS and YFSETQ. The CDR3: CASSTGTGGTGANVLTF. CDR3 DNA: TGCGCCAGCAGCACCGGGACAGGGGGAACTGGGGCCAACGTCCTGACTTTC.

This clone has just one count. The J gene is TRBJ1-2, the V gene TRBV5-3; TRBD1 agrees at 7 bases. TRBV5-3 carries the ORF label, with uncertain function. This CDR3 is built from 13 residues. V was pared by 8 bases and J by 8 bases, with 12 bases of the junction left unmatched. In nucleotides, the CDR3 is TGTGCCAGCTTATACGGACAGGCAGAGGGCTACACCTTC. As protein: CASLYGQAEGYTF.

Comments on this clone: The sample has other DNA sequences that encode this CDR3 too. The J gene is TRBJ2-6, the V gene TRBV19; D is undetermined. The germline V gene encodes CDR1 LNHDA and CDR2 SQIVND (reference sequence). The V end lost 9 bases, the J end lost 0 bases, and 6 bases lay between the germline ends. The CDR3 has 13 residues. In DNA form, the CDR3 reads TGTGCCAGCTCCATCTCTGGGGCCAACGTCCTGACTTTC. It specifies CASSISGANVLTF.

This sequence joins TRBV5-1 and TRBJ2-7; 8 bases map to TRBD1. The CDR3 is 15 amino acids. Germline CDR1 is SGHRS and CDR2 is YFSETQ. V lost 5 bases, J lost 5 bases, and 12 bases stayed unmatched. CDR3 nucleotides: TGCGCCAGCAGATGCTTACCAGGGGGCAAACACGAGCAGTACTTC. It encodes CASRCLPGGKHEQYF.

The chain links TRBV30 to TRBJ2-7; TRBD2 agrees at 9 bases. V shed 3 bases and J 4 bases; nucleotides not matched to a gene: 10. Germline CDR1 reads GTSNPN; CDR2 reads SVGIG (reference sequence). The CDR3 length is 15 residues. The CDR3 loop reads CAWRRREGSPYEQYF. The CDR3 DNA reads TGTGCCTGGAGGCGGCGGGAGGGCTCCCCGTACGAGCAGTACTTC.

The CDR3: CASQPGDTSYEQYF. CDR3 nucleotides: TGTGCCAGCCAACCGGGGGACACCTCGTACGAGCAGTACTTC. The V gene is TRBV27, the J gene TRBJ2-7, with D tentatively TRBD1 or TRBD2 (6 bases each). CDR1 and CDR2 from the germline V gene are MNHEY and SMNVEV (reference sequence). The CDR3 extends over 14 amino acids. V was cut by 8 bases and J by 4 bases, with 18 bases left in between.

The chain carries TRBV30 and TRBJ1-1; D is unresolved. CDR1 is GTSNPN, CDR2 SVGIG, per germline (reference sequence). This CDR3 spans 12 amino acids. Trimming removed 3 bases at V and 11 bases at J, with 16 bases between. In DNA, the CDR3 is TGTGCCTGGAGCCTCACGGAGGGAAGGGCTTTCTTT. It translates to CAWSLTEGRAFF.

The chain joins TRBV11-2 to TRBJ2-5, with D perhaps matching TRBD2 (7 bases). The CDR3 length is 13 residues. The germline gives CDR1 SGHAT, CDR2 FQNNGV. The V end was cut by 1 base, the J end by 7 bases, with 10 bases between. The CDR3 protein is CASSLAGGGTQYF. CDR3 sequence (DNA): TGTGCCAGCAGCTTAGCGGGGGGCGGGACCCAGTACTTC.

The gene calls are TRBV6-1 and TRBJ1-2, with a tentative D call TRBD1 (5 bases). CDR1 MNHNS and CDR2 SASEGT come from the germline V gene. Trimming left V 0 bases short and J 4 bases short, with 15 bases between. The CDR3 is made up of 16 amino acids. The DNA of the CDR3 is TGTGCCAGCAGTGAAGCGCGGGGGAGAACGGGCTATGGCTACACCTTC. This gives the protein CASSEARGRTGYGYTF.

This clone was detected many times. This chain links TRBV7-9 with TRBJ1-5; no firm D call. The V end was cut by 5 bases, the J end by 6 bases, with 11 bases between. The length of the CDR3 is 13 residues. Per the germline V gene, CDR1 is SEHNR and CDR2 is FQNEAQ (reference sequence). CDR3 loop: CASSPGFPQPQHF. The CDR3 coding sequence is TGTGCCAGCAGCCCCGGGTTCCCTCAGCCCCAGCATTTT. Variable domain in full (rest from reference TRBV7-9 and TRBJ1-5): DTGVSQNPRHKITKRGQNVTFRCDPISEHNRLYWYRQTLGQGPEFLTYFQNEAQLEKSRLLSDRFSAERPKGSFSTLEIQRTEQGDSAMYLCASSPGFPQPQHFGDGTRLSIL.

J is TRBJ2-4 and V is TRBV7-2; the D is unclear. Germline assignment: CDR1 SGHTA and CDR2 FQGNSA. Trimming removed 2 bases at V and 7 bases at J, with 3 bases between. This CDR3 spans 11 amino acids. The CDR3 region is CASSLNNIQYF. CDR3 coding DNA: TGTGCCAGCAGCTTAAACAACATTCAGTACTTC.

The gene calls are TRBV19 and TRBJ2-5, with TRBD2 identical over 7 bases. Germline V gene sequence: CDR1 LNHDA, CDR2 SQIVND (reference sequence). V lost 1 base to trimming and J lost 4 bases; unmatched junction nucleotides: 6. CDR3 length: 15 amino acids. CDR3 amino acids: CASSIGPSGGETQYF. The CDR3 DNA is TGTGCCAGTAGTATAGGTCCTAGCGGAGGAGAGACCCAGTACTTC.

This clone was counted between two and nine times. In the same sample, other DNA sequences code for this CDR3. The chain joins TRBV2 to TRBJ1-5, with D perhaps TRBD1 (5 bases). Germline CDR1 is SNHLY and CDR2 is FYNNEI. Trimming left V 3 bases short and J 0 bases short, with 6 bases between. The CDR3 sequence is 14 residues long. CDR3 loop: CASSETDSNQPQHF. The CDR3 nucleotides read TGTGCCAGCAGTGAGACAGATAGCAATCAGCCCCAGCATTTT.

This clone was found once. The gene calls are TRBV4-1 and TRBJ2-3; 11 bases line up with TRBD1. Trimming removed 8 bases from V and 2 bases from J; junction bases left unmatched: 3. This CDR3 is 14 amino acids long. Germline V gives CDR1 MGHRA, CDR2 YSYEKL. CDR3 in DNA: TGCGCCAGCCGGACAGGGGGCCACACAGATACGCAGTATTTT. Protein: CASRTGGHTDTQYF.

This clone was seen more than once but under ten times. The chain is built from TRBV12-5 and TRBJ1-4; D is ambiguous. The CDR3 has 12 amino acids. Germline loops: CDR1 LGHNT, CDR2 FRNRAP. Deletions cut 0 bases from V and 8 bases from J, with 4 bases between. CDR3 sequence: CASGLVGEKLFF. The CDR3 bases are TGTGCTAGTGGTTTGGTAGGAGAAAAACTGTTTTTT.